The sample holds a few counts of the clone carrying this TCR beta chain. The data stem from a study of identical twins. This CDR3 spans 14 amino acids. Germline V CDR1 and CDR2: LGHNT, FRNRAP. V lost 6 bases and J lost 7; bases outside the gene matches: 5. Each CDR3 protein gets one entry after TCRdb re-called the 5' RACE reads with MiXCR. The sample includes some 1,700,000 distinct CDR3 sequences, about 31% seen only once; the top ten take under 0.35%. The chain links TRBV12-5 to TRBJ2-1; 11 nucleotides line up with TRBD2. The sequence was obtained from a newborn girl in good health. Sample: cord blood. CDR3 loop: CASGLAGGSNEQFF. As DNA, the CDR3 is TGTGCTAGTGGATTAGCGGGAGGGTCGAATGAGCAGTTCTTC.